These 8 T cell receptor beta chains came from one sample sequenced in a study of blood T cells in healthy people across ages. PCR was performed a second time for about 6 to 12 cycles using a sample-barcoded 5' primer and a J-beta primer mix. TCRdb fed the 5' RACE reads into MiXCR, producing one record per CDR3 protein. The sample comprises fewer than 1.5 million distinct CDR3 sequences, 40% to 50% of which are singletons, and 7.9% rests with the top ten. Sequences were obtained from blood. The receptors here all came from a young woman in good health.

As DNA, the CDR3 is TGTGCCATCAGTGGGGCGGGCCAGACCTACAATGAGCAGTTCTTC. Translation gives CAISGAGQTYNEQFF. The gene calls are TRBV10-3 and TRBJ2-1; possibly TRBD2 for D (5 bases). V was trimmed by 4 bases and J by 2 bases, leaving 12 bases between them. The CDR3 extends over 15 amino acids. Germline-derived CDR1 and CDR2 are ENHRY and SYGVKD.

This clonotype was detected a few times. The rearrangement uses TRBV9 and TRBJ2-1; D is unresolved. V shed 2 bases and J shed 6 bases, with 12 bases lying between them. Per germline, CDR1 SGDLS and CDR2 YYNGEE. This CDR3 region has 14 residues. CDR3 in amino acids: CASSVVPGRNEQFF. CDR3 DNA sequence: TGTGCCAGCAGCGTCGTCCCGGGTCGCAATGAGCAGTTCTTC.

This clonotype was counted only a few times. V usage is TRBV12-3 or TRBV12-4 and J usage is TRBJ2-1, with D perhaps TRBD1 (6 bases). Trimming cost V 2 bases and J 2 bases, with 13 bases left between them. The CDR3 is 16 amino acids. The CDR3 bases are TGTGCCAGCAGTTTATTGTGGACAGCTACCTACAATGAGCAGTTCTTC. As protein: CASSLLWTATYNEQFF.

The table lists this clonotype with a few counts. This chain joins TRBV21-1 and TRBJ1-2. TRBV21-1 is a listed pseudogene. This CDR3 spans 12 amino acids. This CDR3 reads CASSPTEYGYTF. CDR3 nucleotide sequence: TGTGCCAGCAGCCCGACCGAGTATGGCTACACCTTC.

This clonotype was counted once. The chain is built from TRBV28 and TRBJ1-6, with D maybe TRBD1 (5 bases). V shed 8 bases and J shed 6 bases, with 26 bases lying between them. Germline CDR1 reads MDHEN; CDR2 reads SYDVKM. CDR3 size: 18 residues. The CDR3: CASGAPPRRALGNSPLHF. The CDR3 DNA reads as TGTGCCAGCGGGGCTCCCCCCCGTAGGGCGTTAGGTAATTCACCCCTCCACTTT. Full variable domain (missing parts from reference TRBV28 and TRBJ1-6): DVKVTQSSRYLVKRTGEKVFLECVQDMDHENMFWYRQDPGLGLRLIYFSYDVKMKEKGDIPEGYSVSREKKERFSLILESASTNQTSMYLCASGAPPRRALGNSPLHFGNGTRLTVT.

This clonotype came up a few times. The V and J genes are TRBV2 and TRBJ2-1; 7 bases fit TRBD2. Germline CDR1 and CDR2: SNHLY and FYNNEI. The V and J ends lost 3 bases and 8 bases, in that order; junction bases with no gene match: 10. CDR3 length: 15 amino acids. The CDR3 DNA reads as TGTGCCAGCAGTGACCCCGGACTAGGAAGGGATGAGCAGTTCTTC. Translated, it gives CASSDPGLGRDEQFF.

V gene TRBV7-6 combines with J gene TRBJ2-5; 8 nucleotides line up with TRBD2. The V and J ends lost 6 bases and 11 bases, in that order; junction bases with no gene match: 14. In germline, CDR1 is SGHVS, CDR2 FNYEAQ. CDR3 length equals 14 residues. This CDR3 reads CASSPTSGQGAQYF. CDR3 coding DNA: TGTGCCAGCAGTCCAACTAGCGGCCAGGGAGCGCAGTACTTC.

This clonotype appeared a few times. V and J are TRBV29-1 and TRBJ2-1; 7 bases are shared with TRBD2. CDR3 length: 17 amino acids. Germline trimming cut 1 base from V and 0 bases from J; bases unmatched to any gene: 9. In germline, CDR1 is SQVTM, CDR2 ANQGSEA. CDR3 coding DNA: TGCAGCGTTGAAGGGGAGGGCGGGCTAGGCTCCTACAATGAGCAGTTCTTC. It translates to CSVEGEGGLGSYNEQFF.